Listed here are 30 T cell receptor beta chains from one sample, sequenced in a study of cytomegalovirus exposure and HLA in healthy donors. Primers: 60 Vbeta forward and 13 Jbeta reverse. Method: immunoSEQ multiplex PCR; TCRdb's copy keeps in-frame clones and lacks some. Of around 120,000 clones listed, roughly 82% are singletons. What was sequenced was PBMCs. These receptors originate from a male donor in good health and CMV-seropositive.

The chain is built from TRBV11-3 and TRBJ2-3, with D uncertain. Germline CDR1 and CDR2: SGHNT and YENEEA. The CDR3 totals 14 residues. V was pared by 5 bases and J by 0 bases, with 9 bases between. The CDR3 DNA reads as TGTGCCAGCAGCCCAAGACTGAGCACAGATACGCAGTATTTT. Amino acids: CASSPRLSTDTQYF.

This chain's CDR3 is CASSLGQGLVYEQYF. The CDR3 DNA is TGTGCCAGCAGTTTGGGACAGGGTTTGGTTTACGAGCAGTACTTC. The V and J genes are TRBV28 and TRBJ2-7; TRBD1 matches 9 bases. The germline CDR1 and CDR2 sequences are MDHEN and SYDVKM. CDR3 length: 15 residues. Trimming took 3 bases from V and 4 from J; bases not matched to a gene: 7.

The CDR3 region is CAIIQVGDTEAFF. The CDR3 bases are TGTGCCATCATACAGGTAGGGGACACTGAAGCTTTCTTT. The rearrangement uses TRBV6-1 and TRBJ1-1; perhaps TRBD1 as D (5 bases). From germline, CDR1 is MNHNS and CDR2 SASEGT. The CDR3 has 13 residues. Trimming pared 10 bases from V and 3 bases from J, leaving 15 bases between.

The count of this clone is one. The chain couples TRBV7-6 to TRBJ2-1; the D gene is possibly TRBD1 (6 bases). CDR1 is SGHVS, CDR2 FNYEAQ, per germline. The CDR3 is 15 residues long. The V gene lost 5 bases and the J gene lost 0 bases, with 11 bases spanning the gap. CDR3 residues: CASSKDSSSYNEQFF. In nucleotides, the CDR3 is TGTGCCAGCAGCAAGGACAGCAGCTCCTACAATGAGCAGTTCTTC.

The genes are TRBV2 and TRBJ2-7; TRBD1 might be the D (6 bases). The CDR3 loop spans 16 amino acids. The V end was cut by 1 base, the J end by 3 bases, with 16 bases between. Germline assignment: CDR1 SNHLY and CDR2 FYNNEI. This CDR3 reads CASSEETLLGGYEQYF. The CDR3 coding sequence is TGTGCCAGCAGTGAAGAGACTCTACTAGGGGGCTACGAGCAGTACTTC.

The CDR3 sequence is CASREVGTFSGYTF. Here the CDR3 DNA reads TGTGCCAGCAGGGAGGTTGGGACATTCAGTGGCTACACCTTC. J is TRBJ1-2 and V is TRBV9, with a tentative D call TRBD1 (6 bases). The germline gives CDR1 SGDLS, CDR2 YYNGEE. The V and J ends lost 5 bases and 7 bases respectively, with 18 bases between them. This CDR3 contains 14 residues. Looking up the rest from reference TRBV9 and TRBJ1-2 gives the full variable domain: DSGVTQTPKHLITATGQRVTLRCSPRSGDLSVYWYQQSLDQGLQFLIQYYNGEERAKGNILERFSAQQFPDLHSELNLSSLELGDSALYFCASREVGTFSGYTFGSGTRLTVV.

This clone was recorded only once. The rearrangement joins TRBV19 to TRBJ2-1, with 9 bases fitting TRBD1. Trimming took 5 bases from V and 9 from J; bases not matched to a gene: 17. The CDR3 spans 17 residues. The V gene's germline CDR1 is LNHDA and CDR2 SQIVND (reference sequence). The CDR3 DNA follows: TGTGCCAGTAGTGCGGGGGATGCGGGACAGGGCGAGGGTGAGCAGTTCTTC. Translating it yields CASSAGDAGQGEGEQFF.

This clone showed up just a few times. J is TRBJ2-3 and V is TRBV7-2, with D unclear. This CDR3 has 15 amino acids. CDR1 is SGHTA, CDR2 FQGNSA, per germline. The V end lost 5 bases, the J end lost 3 bases, and 15 bases lay between the germline ends. The CDR3 sequence: CASSPPNGLTDTQYF. The CDR3 DNA reads as TGTGCCAGCAGCCCTCCGAACGGGTTGACAGATACGCAGTATTTT.

The chain employs TRBV6-5 and TRBJ1-6; 9 bases are shared with TRBD1. The V segment lost 6 bases and the J segment 9 bases; nucleotides outside the gene matches: 6. The CDR3 totals 14 residues. The germline gives CDR1 MNHEY, CDR2 SVGAGI. This CDR3 reads CASRKGQGSSPLHF. Here the CDR3 DNA reads TGTGCCAGCAGGAAGGGACAGGGCAGTTCACCCCTCCACTTT.

The chain employs TRBV10-3 and TRBJ2-7; TRBD2 matches at 7 bases. Trimming cost V 4 bases and J 6 bases; bases outside gene matches: 9. CDR3 length equals 14 residues. CDR1 is ENHRY, CDR2 SYGVKD, per germline. The CDR3 reads CAISGSRESGEQYF. The CDR3, as DNA: TGTGCCATCAGTGGATCGCGGGAGTCGGGCGAGCAGTACTTC.

This rearrangement joins TRBV29-1 to TRBJ2-1; 7 positions match TRBD1. This CDR3 has 13 residues. Germline values: CDR1 SQVTM, CDR2 ANQGSEA. Unmatched junction bases numbered 4, after V lost 4 bases and J lost 4 bases. The CDR3 protein is CSVGGGSYNEQFF. The CDR3 DNA follows: TGCAGCGTTGGAGGGGGCAGTTACAATGAGCAGTTCTTC.

This clone was detected only a few times. The rearrangement uses TRBV30 and TRBJ2-5; D not resolved. V lost 4 bases and J lost 5, with 8 bases in between. The CDR3 consists of 11 residues. Germline CDR1 and CDR2: GTSNPN and SVGIG (reference sequence). Here the CDR3 reads CAWKLWETQYF. CDR3 DNA: TGTGCCTGGAAGCTTTGGGAGACCCAGTACTTC.

The chain joins TRBV7-2 to TRBJ2-3; D is perhaps TRBD2 (5 bases). In germline, CDR1 is SGHTA, CDR2 FQGNSA. The CDR3 is 15 amino acids. Trimming removed 7 bases from V and 6 bases from J, with 20 bases in between. The CDR3 reads CASTPVGSLLDTQYF. CDR3 sequence (DNA): TGTGCCAGCACCCCGGTTGGGAGTTTACTTGATACGCAGTATTTT. The full variable domain, in which reference TRBV7-2 and TRBJ2-3 provide the parts outside the CDR3, is GAGVSQSPSNKVTEKGKDVELRCDPISGHTALYWYRQSLGQGLEFLIYFQGNSAPDKSGLPSDRFSAERTGGSVSTLTIQRTQQEDSAVYLCASTPVGSLLDTQYFGPGTRLTVL.

The chain is built from TRBV30 and TRBJ1-6; 8 nucleotides match TRBD1. From germline, CDR1 is GTSNPN and CDR2 SVGIG (reference sequence). There are 14 residues in the CDR3. Trimming removed 4 bases from V and 7 bases from J; junction bases left unmatched: 6. The CDR3 loop reads CAWTPGQVNSPLHF. CDR3 sequence (DNA): TGTGCCTGGACACCGGGACAGGTCAATTCACCCCTCCACTTT.

The chain uses TRBV5-1 and TRBJ2-5, with a weak D call TRBD2 (5 bases). CDR3 size: 14 residues. Germline CDR1 reads SGHRS; CDR2 reads YFSETQ. Trimming pared 7 bases from V and 2 bases from J, leaving 15 bases between. Here the CDR3 reads CASHAGGTQETQYF. DNA of the CDR3: TGCGCCAGCCACGCCGGAGGAACTCAAGAGACCCAGTACTTC.

V is TRBV27 and J is TRBJ2-1; TRBD2 aligns across 12 bases. V was clipped by 5 bases and J by 8 bases; unmatched bases: 7. Looked up from germline, CDR1 is MNHEY and CDR2 is SMNVEV (reference sequence). The CDR3 covers 15 residues. As DNA, the CDR3 is TGTGCCAGCAGTCCTAGCGGGAGGGCCGATCATGAGCAGTTCTTC. Amino acids: CASSPSGRADHEQFF.

This chain joins TRBV7-3 and TRBJ2-3; TRBD1 matches at 8 bases. Germline CDR1 is SGHTA and CDR2 is FQGTGA. J gave up 4 bases and V 5 bases, and 5 bases lay outside the gene matches. The CDR3 is 14 residues long. The DNA of the CDR3 is TGTGCCAGCAGCCTGCCAGGGGGCGCAGATACGCAGTATTTT. Amino acids: CASSLPGGADTQYF.

The J gene is TRBJ2-7, the V gene TRBV27; the D gene is possibly TRBD1 (5 bases). V was shortened by 4 bases and J by 0 bases, with 10 bases between the two germline ends. The CDR3 runs 14 residues. Looked up from germline, CDR1 is MNHEY and CDR2 is SMNVEV (reference sequence). The CDR3 nucleotides are TGTGCCAGCAGTTCTCCGACAGTCTCCTACGAGCAGTACTTC. It specifies CASSSPTVSYEQYF.

V usage is TRBV27 and J usage is TRBJ2-3; 9 nucleotides line up with TRBD2. This CDR3 region has 15 residues. CDR1 is MNHEY and CDR2 is SMNVEV in the germline V gene (reference sequence). V dropped 2 bases and J dropped 7; count of bases not matched to a gene: 7. CDR3 nucleotide sequence: TGTGCCAGCAGTTTAAGAGCGGGAGGCGCGAATACGCAGTATTTT. Translation gives CASSLRAGGANTQYF.

This chain joins TRBV4-3 and TRBJ2-5; 10 nucleotides match TRBD2. This CDR3 has 16 residues. With 3 bases clipped from V and 4 bases from J, the junction kept 8 bases outside the gene matches. The germline CDR1 and CDR2 sequences are LGHNA and YSLEER. In nucleotides, the CDR3 is TGCGCCAGCAGCCATGAACTAGCGGGATGGGGAGAGACCCAGTACTTC. Protein: CASSHELAGWGETQYF.

The J gene is TRBJ2-3, the V gene TRBV5-1; D not certain. Trimming removed 4 bases from V and 0 bases from J, with 9 bases in between. From germline, CDR1 is SGHRS and CDR2 YFSETQ. CDR3 length: 14 amino acids. The CDR3 DNA is TGCGCCAGCAGCCCCCCCCGGAGCACAGATACGCAGTATTTT. This translates into CASSPPRSTDTQYF.

The sample holds one count of this clone. The chain combines TRBV27 with TRBJ2-2, with D possibly matching TRBD1 (6 bases). V was cut by 2 bases and J by 4 bases, with 8 bases left in between. Germline CDR1 MNHEY, CDR2 SMNVEV (reference sequence). The CDR3 is made up of 14 amino acids. CDR3 loop: CASSLMGATGELFF. CDR3 nucleotides: TGTGCCAGCAGTTTAATGGGGGCCACCGGGGAGCTGTTTTTT.

The rearrangement uses TRBV19 and TRBJ1-5, with D possibly being TRBD1 (5 bases). V was trimmed by 0 bases and J by 1 base, leaving 7 bases between them. In germline, CDR1 is LNHDA, CDR2 SQIVND (reference sequence). The CDR3 loop spans 15 amino acids. As DNA, the CDR3 is TGTGCCAGTAGTATAGATTGGGGCAGCAATCAGCCCCAGCATTTT. As protein: CASSIDWGSNQPQHF.

The CDR3 DNA is TGTGCCAGCTCACTGAATACAGGACAGGGCGAAGGTGGCTACACCTTC. Encoded protein: CASSLNTGQGEGGYTF. This chain joins TRBV18 and TRBJ1-2; TRBD1 agrees at 8 bases. The CDR3 is 16 residues long. CDR1 and CDR2 (germline): KGHSH, LQKENI. J gave up 7 bases and V 4 bases, and 14 bases lay outside the gene matches.

J is TRBJ2-1 and V is TRBV14; D is unresolved. The germline gives CDR1 SGHDN, CDR2 FVKESK. There are 13 residues in the CDR3. V was cut by 1 base and J by 4 bases, with 5 bases left in between. The CDR3, as DNA: TGTGCCAGCAGCCAAGTAGTATACAATGAGCAGTTCTTC. This gives the protein CASSQVVYNEQFF.

V usage is TRBV15 and J usage is TRBJ2-7, with D maybe TRBD1 (6 bases). Germline V CDR1 and CDR2: LNHNV, YYDKDF (reference sequence). This CDR3 is 14 amino acids long. Trimming stripped 3 bases from V and 2 bases from J, with 11 bases between. The CDR3 nucleotides are TGTGCCACCAGCAGGGGCAGGGGAACCTACGAGCAGTACTTC. Translated: CATSRGRGTYEQYF.

This chain links TRBV11-3 with TRBJ2-3; 12 bases match TRBD2. Germline V gene data show CDR1 as SGHNT and CDR2 as YENEEA. The ends lost 2 bases at V and 4 bases at J; junction bases unmatched: 4. The CDR3 sequence is 16 residues long. CDR3 sequence: CASSLHGLAGSDTQYF. The DNA of the CDR3 is TGTGCCAGCAGCTTACACGGACTAGCGGGGTCAGATACGCAGTATTTT.

The chain combines TRBV9 with TRBJ1-5; possibly TRBD1 for D (5 bases). The germline V gene has CDR1 SGDLS and CDR2 YYNGEE. V was trimmed by 3 bases and J by 0 bases, leaving 10 bases between them. This CDR3 region has 15 residues. Written as DNA, the CDR3 is TGTGCCAGCAGCGCGGGGGTTTATAGCAATCAGCCCCAGCATTTT. This encodes CASSAGVYSNQPQHF. Combining the CDR3 with reference TRBV9 and TRBJ1-5 gives the whole variable domain DSGVTQTPKHLITATGQRVTLRCSPRSGDLSVYWYQQSLDQGLQFLIQYYNGEERAKGNILERFSAQQFPDLHSELNLSSLELGDSALYFCASSAGVYSNQPQHFGDGTRLSIL.

The chain employs TRBV5-1 and TRBJ2-7; the D gene is possibly TRBD1 (6 bases). The CDR3 is 13 residues long. Per the germline V gene, CDR1 is SGHRS and CDR2 is YFSETQ. Trimming pared 6 bases from V and 0 bases from J, leaving 10 bases between. Here the CDR3 DNA reads TGCGCCAGCACCGACAGGAGCTCCTACGAGCAGTACTTC. Amino acids: CASTDRSSYEQYF.

This clone turned up a few times. The V and J genes are TRBV5-1 and TRBJ1-5; D remains unclear. From germline, CDR1 is SGHRS and CDR2 YFSETQ. The V end lost 0 bases, the J end lost 7 bases, and 11 bases lay between the germline ends. CDR3 length: 14 amino acids. The CDR3 spells CASSLGDAGQPQHF. CDR3 nucleotides: TGCGCCAGCAGCTTGGGGGATGCGGGACAGCCCCAGCATTTT.